These T cell receptor beta chains were read from a single sample in a study of T-cell memory formation after mild COVID-19. TCRdb itself ran the 5' RACE reads through MiXCR, one entry per CDR3 protein. The sample records about 300,000 distinct CDR3 sequences, roughly a fifth being singletons. Specimen: PBMCs or a T cell subset sorted from them (not recorded which). These TCRs come from a man between 18 and 29 years old who had mild COVID-19 (a few samples of this study predate the infection). Cell type and time point are not known. CDR3s include the opening cysteine and the closing phenylalanine or tryptophan. D genes are given only for firm matches. Clone size appears in some rows only: once, few, many, or a class for an expanded clone.

j_gene,v_gene,d_gene,abundance,CDR3nt,CDR3aa
TRBJ2-5,TRBV24-1,TRBD2,few,TGTGCCACCAGTGATCCTAGCGGGGGAAGGGAGACCCAGTACTTC,CATSDPSGGRETQYF
TRBJ1-5,TRBV4-3,NA,few,TGCGCCAGCAGCCAAGATAAAGGTCAGCCCCAGCATTTT,CASSQDKGQPQHF
TRBJ1-3,TRBV9,NA,NA,TGTGCCAGCAGCGCCCTTAGCTCTGGAAACACCATATATTTT,CASSALSSGNTIYF
TRBJ2-5,TRBV12-3/TRBV12-4,TRBD2,NA,TGTGCCAGCGGGCGGCTAGCGGGGGCCCAAGAGACCCAGTACTTC,CASGRLAGAQETQYF
TRBJ2-3,TRBV4-3,TRBD2,many,TGCGCCAGCAGTCAATCCAGGCTAGCGGGGGATACGCAGTATTTT,CASSQSRLAGDTQYF
TRBJ1-5,TRBV5-1,NA,few,TGCGCCAGCAGCTTAGGGACCGGGCAGAGCAATCAGCCCCAGCATTTT,CASSLGTGQSNQPQHF
TRBJ2-2,TRBV6-5,NA,few,TGTGCCAGCAGCCCGGGACAATACACCGGGGAGCTGTTTTTT,CASSPGQYTGELFF
TRBJ1-1,TRBV6-2/TRBV6-3,NA,NA,TGTGCCAGCAGTTCCTACCGGATGGGTTTGCAAGCTTTCTTT,CASSSYRMGLQAFF
TRBJ1-5,TRBV5-1,TRBD1,NA,TGCGCCAGCAGCTTGGGGGGACAGGCGAGCAATCAGCCCCAGCATTTT,CASSLGGQASNQPQHF
TRBJ2-5,TRBV5-1,TRBD2,few,TGCGCCAGCAGCTTAATTAGCGGGACGCAAGAGACCCAGTACTTC,CASSLISGTQETQYF
TRBJ2-3,TRBV5-6,NA,NA,TGTGCCAGCAGCTTGTGGGACTGGAGGGTGGATACGCAGTATTTT,CASSLWDWRVDTQYF
TRBJ2-3,TRBV5-1,TRBD2,few,TGCGCCAGCAGCTTCGGGGGGGCGGGCACAGATACGCAGTATTTT,CASSFGGAGTDTQYF
TRBJ2-2,TRBV7-2,NA,many,TGTGCCAGCAGCCTGACAGGAAGTACCGGGGAGCTGTTTTTT,CASSLTGSTGELFF
TRBJ2-1,TRBV7-3,TRBD1,NA,TGTGCCAGCAGCGAGAAAACAGGGGGCAGGGGTGAGCAGTTCTTC,CASSEKTGGRGEQFF
TRBJ2-4,TRBV20-1,TRBD2,NA,TGCAGTGCTAGAGGGACTAGCGGGAAGGAGGGAAGCATTCAGTACTTC,CSARGTSGKEGSIQYF
TRBJ1-4,TRBV20-1,TRBD1,NA,TGCAGTACCCGGCCGACAGGGAATGATAATGAAAAACTGTTTTTT,CSTRPTGNDNEKLFF
TRBJ2-5,TRBV4-2,NA,few,TGTGCCAGCAGCCAAGTCCCCGAGGCGAGGGAGACCCAGTACTTC,CASSQVPEARETQYF
TRBJ1-1,TRBV5-1,NA,few,TGCGCCAGCAGCTCGTTCGCTCCCGACAGAAAGGCTTTCTTT,CASSSFAPDRKAFF
TRBJ1-5,TRBV6-2/TRBV6-3,TRBD1,few,TGTGCCAGCGGAGGGACAGGGTCCACGGAGCCCCAGCATTTT,CASGGTGSTEPQHF
TRBJ2-7,TRBV30,TRBD1,NA,TGTGCCTGGAGGGACAGGGGGTTCTACGAGCAGTACTTC,CAWRDRGFYEQYF
TRBJ2-7,TRBV12-3/TRBV12-4,NA,NA,TGTGCCAGCAGTTCCCCCCTTGGACAGACATACGAGCAGTACTTC,CASSSPLGQTYEQYF
TRBJ2-1,TRBV12-3/TRBV12-4,NA,few,TGTGCCAGCAGAGAAGGCGGGGGCTTTAACAATGAGCAGTTCTTC,CASREGGGFNNEQFF
TRBJ1-1,TRBV7-2,NA,few,TGTGCCAGCAGCTTCACTGCTTTGAACACTGAAGCTTTCTTT,CASSFTALNTEAFF
TRBJ2-4,TRBV6-2/TRBV6-3,NA,NA,TGTGCCAGCAGGACGTCGGGGGTACCCAAAAACATTCAGTACTTC,CASRTSGVPKNIQYF
TRBJ2-5,TRBV5-1,NA,NA,TGCGCCAGCAGCTATCAGGACAGCGCGCAAGAGACCCAGTACTTC,CASSYQDSAQETQYF
TRBJ2-1,TRBV20-1,TRBD1,few,TGCAGTGCTAGAGATAACCAGGGGGCATGGAATGAGCAGTTCTTC,CSARDNQGAWNEQFF
TRBJ2-1,TRBV6-5,TRBD2,many,TGTGCCAGCAGTTACTCTAGCGGGGGATACAATGAGCAGTTCTTC,CASSYSSGGYNEQFF
TRBJ2-4,TRBV2,TRBD1,few,TGTGCCAGCAGATCAGACAGGGGATCGGACATTCAGTACTTC,CASRSDRGSDIQYF
TRBJ1-5,TRBV6-5,NA,few,TGTGCCAGCAGTTACAGGGGAAGCAATCAGCCCCAGCATTTT,CASSYRGSNQPQHF
TRBJ2-1,TRBV12-3/TRBV12-4,NA,NA,TGTGCCAGCAACCTAGGACAGCGGAACCACAATGAGCAGTTCTTC,CASNLGQRNHNEQFF
TRBJ1-5,TRBV6-2/TRBV6-3,NA,NA,TGTGCCAGCAGTTACGGCCCAGACCAGCATTTT,CASSYGPDQHF
TRBJ2-7,TRBV20-1,NA,NA,TGCAGTGCTAGAGATGTACAGGGATTCCCCGAGCAGTACTTC,CSARDVQGFPEQYF
TRBJ1-5,TRBV9,NA,few,TGTGCCAGCAGCGCCCGTTCCGGGGACAATCAGCCCCAGCATTTT,CASSARSGDNQPQHF
TRBJ2-5,TRBV20-1,NA,NA,TGCAGTGCTAGAGATTGGAGGACCCAGTACTTC,CSARDWRTQYF
TRBJ2-7,TRBV5-1,NA,NA,TGCGCCAGCAGCGGGACTGAATCCTACGAGCAGTACTTC,CASSGTESYEQYF
TRBJ2-2,TRBV5-1,NA,few,TGCGCCAGCAACCCCTTGGTAGCAGGGTATACCGGGGAGCTGTTTTTT,CASNPLVAGYTGELFF
TRBJ2-1,TRBV29-1,NA,NA,TGCAGCGTTGAAGGGAGTCGGGGGCGTCGCAATGAGCAGTTCTTC,CSVEGSRGRRNEQFF
TRBJ1-4,TRBV5-1,NA,few,TGCGCCAGCAGCCGGGGGGAAATAACTAATGAAAAACTGTTTTTT,CASSRGEITNEKLFF
TRBJ2-7,TRBV6-6,TRBD2,few,TGTGCCAGCAGTTTCGGAGCGGGACCTACCTACGAGCAGTACTTC,CASSFGAGPTYEQYF
TRBJ2-1,TRBV6-2/TRBV6-3,TRBD1,few,TGTGCCAGCAGGACCGGGACAGGGTACAATGAGCAGTTCTTC,CASRTGTGYNEQFF
TRBJ2-3,TRBV12-3/TRBV12-4,NA,few,TGTGCCAGCAGTCCCCAGTTTGGCGGGGACACAGATACGCAGTATTTT,CASSPQFGGDTDTQYF
TRBJ1-2,TRBV12-3/TRBV12-4,NA,NA,TGTGCCAGCACCGACACCTTTCCGAATGGCTACACCTTC,CASTDTFPNGYTF
TRBJ2-7,TRBV4-3,TRBD2,NA,TGCGCCAGCAGCCAAGACGAGCGGGGGGCGAGCTCCTACGAGCAGTACTTC,CASSQDERGASSYEQYF
TRBJ2-5,TRBV7-7,TRBD1,NA,TGTGCTAGCAGCAACGACAGGGAAGAGACCCAGTACTTC,CASSNDREETQYF
TRBJ1-6,TRBV29-1,NA,few,TGCAGCGTTGTCGTTGGGGAAGGTTCACCCCTCCACTTT,CSVVVGEGSPLHF
TRBJ1-1,TRBV7-9,NA,once,TGTGCCAGCAGCCCATCGGGGCGGAACACTGAAGCTTTCTTT,CASSPSGRNTEAFF
TRBJ2-3,TRBV7-2,TRBD2,NA,TGTGCCAGCAGTCGAAGCGGGGGGGCGGGCACAGATACGCAGTATTTT,CASSRSGGAGTDTQYF
TRBJ1-1,TRBV6-6,NA,NA,TGTGCCAGCAGTACCCAGGGCAGTTTGAACACTGAAGCTTTCTTT,CASSTQGSLNTEAFF
TRBJ1-6,TRBV4-3,NA,NA,TGCGCCAGCAGCCAAGAACCCCCCGTACAGCTTCAAAATTCACCCCTCCACTTT,CASSQEPPVQLQNSPLHF
TRBJ2-2,TRBV7-2,TRBD1,few,TGTGCCAGCAGAAGGGGACAGAGCCGCACCGGGGAGCTGTTTTTT,CASRRGQSRTGELFF
TRBJ2-3,TRBV9,NA,few,TGTGCCAGCAGCGTAGCGAGTCTCCGCACAGATACGCAGTATTTT,CASSVASLRTDTQYF
TRBJ1-2,TRBV6-5,NA,few,TGTGCCAGCAGTTACACAACCGGGAGTGGCTACACCTTC,CASSYTTGSGYTF
TRBJ2-2,TRBV6-5,TRBD1,NA,TGTGCCACCGGGCAGGGGGACACCGGGGAGCTGTTTTTT,CATGQGDTGELFF
TRBJ2-4,TRBV5-1,NA,few,TGCGCCAGCAGCTTGACTTCAAGGGCCGCGGTAGCCAAAAACATTCAGTACTTC,CASSLTSRAAVAKNIQYF
TRBJ2-3,TRBV5-1,TRBD2,few,TGCGCCAGCAGCTCGGGACTAGCGGGGGGGCCAGATACGCAGTATTTT,CASSSGLAGGPDTQYF
TRBJ1-5,TRBV20-1,NA,NA,TGCAGTGCTAGAGAACAGGCGCCCAGGGCTCAGCCCCAGCATTTT,CSAREQAPRAQPQHF